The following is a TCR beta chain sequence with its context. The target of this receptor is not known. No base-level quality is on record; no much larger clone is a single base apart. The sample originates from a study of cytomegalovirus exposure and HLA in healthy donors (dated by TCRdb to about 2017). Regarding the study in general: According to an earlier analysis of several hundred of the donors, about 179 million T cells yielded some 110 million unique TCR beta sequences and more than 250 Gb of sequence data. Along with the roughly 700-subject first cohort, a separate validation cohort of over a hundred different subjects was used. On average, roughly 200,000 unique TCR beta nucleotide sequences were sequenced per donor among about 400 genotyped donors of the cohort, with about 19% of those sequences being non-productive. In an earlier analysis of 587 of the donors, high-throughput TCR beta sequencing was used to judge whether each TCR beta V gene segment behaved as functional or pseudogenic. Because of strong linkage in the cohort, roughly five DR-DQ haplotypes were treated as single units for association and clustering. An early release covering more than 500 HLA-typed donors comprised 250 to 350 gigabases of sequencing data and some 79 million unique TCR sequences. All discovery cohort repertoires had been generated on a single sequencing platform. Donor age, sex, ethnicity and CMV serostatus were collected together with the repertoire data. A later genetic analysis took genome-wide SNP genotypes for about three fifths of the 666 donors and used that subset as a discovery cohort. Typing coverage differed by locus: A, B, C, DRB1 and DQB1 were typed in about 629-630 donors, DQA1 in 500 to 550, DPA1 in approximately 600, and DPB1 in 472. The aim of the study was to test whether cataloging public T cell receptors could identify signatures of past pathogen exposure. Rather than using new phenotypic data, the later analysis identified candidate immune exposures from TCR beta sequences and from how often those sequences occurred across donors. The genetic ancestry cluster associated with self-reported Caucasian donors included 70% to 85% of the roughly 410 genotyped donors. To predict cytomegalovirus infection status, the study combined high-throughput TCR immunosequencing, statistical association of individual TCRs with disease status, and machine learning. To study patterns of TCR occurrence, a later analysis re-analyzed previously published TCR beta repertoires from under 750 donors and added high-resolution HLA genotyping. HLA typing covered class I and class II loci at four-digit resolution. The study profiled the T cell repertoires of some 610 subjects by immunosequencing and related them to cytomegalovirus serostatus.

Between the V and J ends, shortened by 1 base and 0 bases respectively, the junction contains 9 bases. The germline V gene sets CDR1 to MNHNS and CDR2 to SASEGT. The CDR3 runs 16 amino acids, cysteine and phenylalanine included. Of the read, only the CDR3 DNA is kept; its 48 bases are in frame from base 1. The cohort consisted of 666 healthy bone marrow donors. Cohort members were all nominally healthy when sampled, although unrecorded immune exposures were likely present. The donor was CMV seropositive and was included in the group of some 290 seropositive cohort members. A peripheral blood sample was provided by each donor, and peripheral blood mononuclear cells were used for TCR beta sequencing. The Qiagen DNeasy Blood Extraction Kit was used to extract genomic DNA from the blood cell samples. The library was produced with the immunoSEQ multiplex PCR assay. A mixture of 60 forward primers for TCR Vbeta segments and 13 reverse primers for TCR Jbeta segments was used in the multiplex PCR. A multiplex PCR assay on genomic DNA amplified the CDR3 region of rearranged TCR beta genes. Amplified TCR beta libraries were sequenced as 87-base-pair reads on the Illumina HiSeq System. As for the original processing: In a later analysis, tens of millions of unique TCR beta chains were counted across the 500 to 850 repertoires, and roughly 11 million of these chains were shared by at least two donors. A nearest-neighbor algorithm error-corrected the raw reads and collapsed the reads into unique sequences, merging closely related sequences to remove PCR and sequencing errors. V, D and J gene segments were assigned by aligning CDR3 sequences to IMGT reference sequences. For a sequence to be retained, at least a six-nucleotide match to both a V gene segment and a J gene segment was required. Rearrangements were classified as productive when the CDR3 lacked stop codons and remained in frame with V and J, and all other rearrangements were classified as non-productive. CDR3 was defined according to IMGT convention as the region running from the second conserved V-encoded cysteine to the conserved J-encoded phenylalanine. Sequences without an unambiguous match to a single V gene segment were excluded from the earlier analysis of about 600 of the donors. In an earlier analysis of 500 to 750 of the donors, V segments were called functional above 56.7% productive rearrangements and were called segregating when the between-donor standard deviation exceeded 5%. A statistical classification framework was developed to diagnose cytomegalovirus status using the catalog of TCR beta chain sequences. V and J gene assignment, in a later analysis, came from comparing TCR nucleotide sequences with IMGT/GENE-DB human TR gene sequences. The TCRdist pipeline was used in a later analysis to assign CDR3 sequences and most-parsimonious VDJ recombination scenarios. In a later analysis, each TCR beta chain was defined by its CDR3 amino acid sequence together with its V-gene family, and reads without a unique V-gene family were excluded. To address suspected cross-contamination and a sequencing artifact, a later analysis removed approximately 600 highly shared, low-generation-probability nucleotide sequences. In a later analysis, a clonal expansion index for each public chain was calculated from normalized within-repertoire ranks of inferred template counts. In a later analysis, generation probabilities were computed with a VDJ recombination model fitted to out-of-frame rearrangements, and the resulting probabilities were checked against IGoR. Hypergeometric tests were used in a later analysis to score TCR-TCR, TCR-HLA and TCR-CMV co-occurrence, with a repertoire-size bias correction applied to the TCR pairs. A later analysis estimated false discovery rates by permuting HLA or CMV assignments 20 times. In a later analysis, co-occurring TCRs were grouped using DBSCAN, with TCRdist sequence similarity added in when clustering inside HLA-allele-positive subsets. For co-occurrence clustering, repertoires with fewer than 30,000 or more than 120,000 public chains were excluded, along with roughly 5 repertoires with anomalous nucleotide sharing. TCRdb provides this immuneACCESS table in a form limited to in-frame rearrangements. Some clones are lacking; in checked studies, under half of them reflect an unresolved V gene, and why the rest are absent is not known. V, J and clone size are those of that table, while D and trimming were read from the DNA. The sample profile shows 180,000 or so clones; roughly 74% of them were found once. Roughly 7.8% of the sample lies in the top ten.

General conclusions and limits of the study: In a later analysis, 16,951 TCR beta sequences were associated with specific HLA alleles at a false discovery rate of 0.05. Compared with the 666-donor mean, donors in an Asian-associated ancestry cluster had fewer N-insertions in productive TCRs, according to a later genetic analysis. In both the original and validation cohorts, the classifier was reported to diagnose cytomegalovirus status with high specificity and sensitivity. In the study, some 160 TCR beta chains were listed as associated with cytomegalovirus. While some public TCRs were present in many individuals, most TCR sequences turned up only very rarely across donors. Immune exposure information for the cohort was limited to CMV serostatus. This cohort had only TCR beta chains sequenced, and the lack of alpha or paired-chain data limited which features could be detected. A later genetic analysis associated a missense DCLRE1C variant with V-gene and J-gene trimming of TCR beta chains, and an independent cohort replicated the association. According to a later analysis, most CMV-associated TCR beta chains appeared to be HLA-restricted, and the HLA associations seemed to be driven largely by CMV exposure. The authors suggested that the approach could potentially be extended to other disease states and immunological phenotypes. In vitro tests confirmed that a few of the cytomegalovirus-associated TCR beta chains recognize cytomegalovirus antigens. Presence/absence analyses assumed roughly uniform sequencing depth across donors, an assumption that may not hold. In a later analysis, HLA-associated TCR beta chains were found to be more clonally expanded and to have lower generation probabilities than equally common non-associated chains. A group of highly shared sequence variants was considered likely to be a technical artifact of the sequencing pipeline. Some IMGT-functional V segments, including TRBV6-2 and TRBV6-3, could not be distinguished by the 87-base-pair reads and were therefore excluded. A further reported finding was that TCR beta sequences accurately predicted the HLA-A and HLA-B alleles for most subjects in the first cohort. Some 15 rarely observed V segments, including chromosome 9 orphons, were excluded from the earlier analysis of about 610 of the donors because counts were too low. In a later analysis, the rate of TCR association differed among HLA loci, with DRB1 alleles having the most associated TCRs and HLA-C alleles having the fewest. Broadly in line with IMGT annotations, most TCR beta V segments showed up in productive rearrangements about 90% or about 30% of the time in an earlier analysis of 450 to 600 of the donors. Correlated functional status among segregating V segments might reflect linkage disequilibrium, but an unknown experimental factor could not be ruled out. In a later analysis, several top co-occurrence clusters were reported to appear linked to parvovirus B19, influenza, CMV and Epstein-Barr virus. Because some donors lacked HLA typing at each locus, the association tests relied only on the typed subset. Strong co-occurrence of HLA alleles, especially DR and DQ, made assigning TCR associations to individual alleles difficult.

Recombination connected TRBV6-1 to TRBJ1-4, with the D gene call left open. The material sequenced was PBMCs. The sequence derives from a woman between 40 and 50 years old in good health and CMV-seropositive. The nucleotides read TGTGCCAGCAGTGAAGGAATGGGAGCAACTAATGAAAAACTGTTTTTT. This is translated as CASSEGMGATNEKLFF.